This T cell receptor beta chain stems from a study of T cells expressing NK-cell markers. The wider study: The authors sequenced eight donors, of whom seven were HCMV-seropositive and one was seronegative.

TCRdb derives one entry per CDR3 protein from the 5' RACE reads, leaving out DNA. Here the sample table reports about 300,000 distinct CDR3 sequences. This CDR3 region has 14 residues. The sequenced sample was blood T cells: a sorted CD56 or NKG2C T cell subset, CD4+ or CD8+ T cells, or bulk PBMC T cells (not recorded which). This TCR came from a woman between 18 and 75 years old in good health. The chain uses TRBV12-3 or TRBV12-4 and TRBJ2-7; the TCRdb D gene call, TRBD1, has no DNA to confirm it. This CDR3 is CASSLRDMGYEQYF.